A selection of T cell receptor beta chains follows, all from one sample in a study of cytomegalovirus exposure and HLA in healthy donors. Only in-frame clones appear in the TCRdb table, and some are missing; sequencing was by immunoSEQ multiplex PCR. Here the sample spans around 170,000 clones, about 84% being singletons. Sequencing was done on a sample of PBMCs. The receptors here all came from a man aged 45-60 years in good health and CMV-seronegative. CDR3s include the opening cysteine and the closing phenylalanine or tryptophan. A D gene is named only where the DNA matches it firmly. For some rows the clone size is stated as once, few or many, or as a class when expanded; others skip it.

V	J	size	D	CDR3	DNA
TRBV5-4	TRBJ2-7	few	-	CASSRANREQYF	TGTGCCAGCAGCCGCGCCAACAGGGAGCAGTACTTC
TRBV5-5	TRBJ1-6	-	-	CASGRVPYNSPLHF	TGTGCCAGCGGGAGGGTACCCTATAATTCACCCCTCCACTTT
TRBV9	TRBJ2-2	few	TRBD2	CASSVEAGGRTGELFF	TGTGCCAGCAGCGTAGAGGCGGGGGGAAGGACCGGGGAGCTGTTTTTT
TRBV5-4	TRBJ1-1	few	-	CASSLVGANTEAFF	TGTGCCAGCAGCTTGGTTGGGGCGAACACTGAAGCTTTCTTT
TRBV27	TRBJ1-1	-	-	CASSPGGVAEAFF	TGTGCCAGCAGTCCGGGTGGAGTGGCTGAAGCTTTCTTT
TRBV29-1	TRBJ2-1	-	-	CSVPVRDSLNEQFF	TGCAGCGTGCCAGTACGGGACTCTCTGAATGAGCAGTTCTTC
TRBV9	TRBJ2-7	-	TRBD2	CASSVGWASGARQDHEQYF	TGTGCCAGCAGCGTAGGGTGGGCTAGCGGGGCCCGCCAAGACCACGAGCAGTACTTC
TRBV7-7	TRBJ1-5	-	TRBD1	CASSSDRVSNQPQHF	TGTGCCAGCAGCTCAGACAGGGTAAGCAATCAGCCCCAGCATTTT
TRBV9	TRBJ1-1	-	-	CASSPGNTEAFF	TGTGCCAGCAGCCCCGGGAACACTGAAGCTTTCTTT
TRBV20-1	TRBJ2-4	-	-	CSANRENIQYF	TGCAGTGCAAACCGTGAGAACATTCAGTACTTC
TRBV7-9	TRBJ2-4	-	TRBD1	CASSLVSGGFQYF	TGTGCCAGCAGCTTAGTGTCAGGGGGCTTTCAGTACTTC
TRBV7-9	TRBJ2-7	-	TRBD2	CASSLPSGGSREQYF	TGTGCCAGCAGCTTACCTAGCGGGGGTTCGCGGGAGCAGTACTTC
TRBV7-6	TRBJ1-5	-	-	CASSLLPRAEGDQPQHF	TGTGCCAGCAGCTTACTCCCGCGGGCCGAGGGGGACCAGCCCCAGCATTTT
TRBV7-2	TRBJ1-1	-	-	CASSPVMNTEAFF	TGTGCCAGCAGCCCAGTGATGAACACTGAAGCTTTCTTT
TRBV4-3	TRBJ2-1	-	TRBD2	CASSAGGYGEQFF	TGCGCCAGCTCCGCGGGGGGGTATGGTGAGCAGTTCTTC
TRBV4-1	TRBJ2-7	-	TRBD1	CASSQTGIFAYEQYF	TGCGCCAGCAGCCAGACAGGGATTTTTGCCTACGAGCAGTACTTC
TRBV11-2	TRBJ1-1	few	TRBD1	CASRFAGGKNTEAFF	TGTGCCAGCAGATTTGCAGGGGGTAAGAACACTGAAGCTTTCTTT
TRBV29-1	TRBJ1-1	-	TRBD1	CSGDRGLNTEAFF	TGCAGCGGGGACAGGGGATTGAACACTGAAGCTTTCTTT
TRBV11-2	TRBJ2-1	-	TRBD1	CASSSTGTGGNEQFF	TGTGCCAGCAGCTCGACCGGGACAGGGGGGAATGAGCAGTTCTTC
TRBV10-3	TRBJ1-1	-	-	CAISEGRRTVNTEAFF	TGTGCCATCAGTGAGGGGAGGCGGACGGTAAACACTGAAGCTTTCTTT
TRBV9	TRBJ2-5	-	-	CASSAYLSETQYF	TGTGCCAGCAGCGCTTACCTATCAGAGACCCAGTACTTC
TRBV27	TRBJ2-5	-	TRBD1	CASSSAGGEETQYF	TGTGCCAGCAGTTCCGCAGGGGGAGAAGAGACCCAGTACTTC
TRBV7-2	TRBJ2-4	-	-	CASSRGGVDIQYF	TGTGCCAGCAGCAGGGGGGGAGTTGACATTCAGTACTTC
TRBV7-6	TRBJ1-1	once	-	CASSFYSNRVGNTEAFF	TGTGCCAGCAGCTTCTATTCAAACAGGGTCGGGAACACTGAAGCTTTCTTT
TRBV6-5	TRBJ1-3	once	-	CASSKGAGNTIYF	TGTGCCAGCAGTAAAGGAGCTGGAAACACCATATATTTT
TRBV4-1	TRBJ2-3	-	TRBD1	CASSRMTGVDTQYF	TGCGCCAGCAGCCGAATGACAGGGGTTGATACGCAGTATTTT
TRBV18	TRBJ1-5	-	TRBD1	CASSPAGTGVRPQHF	TGTGCCAGCTCACCGGCCGGGACAGGGGTACGGCCCCAGCATTTT
TRBV4-1	TRBJ1-5	-	-	CASSQDSPQPQHF	TGCGCCAGCAGCCAAGATAGCCCCCAGCCCCAGCATTTT
TRBV5-1	TRBJ1-1	-	-	CASSPGFRETEAFF	TGCGCCAGCAGCCCAGGTTTTAGGGAGACTGAAGCTTTCTTT
TRBV15	TRBJ1-1	once	TRBD1	CATSGGTVSTEAFF	TGTGCCACCAGCGGGGGGACAGTCAGCACTGAAGCTTTCTTT
TRBV19	TRBJ1-6	once	-	CASSPDRKSSYNSPLHF	TGTGCCAGTAGCCCGGACAGAAAGAGCTCCTATAATTCACCCCTCCACTTT
TRBV4-1	TRBJ2-7	-	TRBD2	CASSPGLAGVLGNEQYF	TGCGCCAGCAGCCCCGGGCTAGCGGGGGTCCTTGGGAACGAGCAGTACTTC
TRBV7-9	TRBJ2-1	-	TRBD1	CASSFPGTGQAYNEQFF	TGTGCCAGCAGCTTCCCTGGGACAGGACAGGCCTACAATGAGCAGTTCTTC
TRBV7-2	TRBJ1-5	-	-	CASSDPRGNQPQHF	TGTGCCAGCAGCGACCCGAGGGGCAATCAGCCCCAGCATTTT
TRBV7-6	TRBJ2-7	-	-	CASSLAGSYEQYF	TGTGCCAGCAGCTTAGCCGGTTCCTACGAGCAGTACTTC
TRBV6-1	TRBJ1-1	-	TRBD1	CASSRQGGGTEAFF	TGTGCCAGCAGTCGACAGGGGGGAGGGACTGAAGCTTTCTTT
TRBV10-1	TRBJ2-3	once	-	CASSKTGTDTQYF	TGCGCCAGCAGCAAGACTGGGACAGATACGCAGTATTTT
TRBV10-3	TRBJ1-1	-	-	CAISDGYTEAFF	TGTGCCATCAGTGACGGGTACACTGAAGCTTTCTTT
TRBV5-1	TRBJ2-7	-	TRBD2	CASSLGLAGGSYEQYF	TGCGCCAGCAGCCTAGGACTAGCGGGGGGCTCCTACGAGCAGTACTTC
TRBV7-9	TRBJ2-1	-	-	CASSLGQGPNEQFF	TGTGCCAGCAGCTTAGGGCAGGGCCCTAATGAGCAGTTCTTC
TRBV7-9	TRBJ2-5	-	-	CSSSSIATGAQETQYF	TGTTCCAGCAGCTCCATTGCCACTGGGGCCCAAGAGACCCAGTACTTC
TRBV5-4	TRBJ2-5	-	-	CASSSSETQYF	TGTGCCAGCAGCTCGTCTGAGACCCAGTACTTC
TRBV5-4	TRBJ1-6	-	TRBD1	CASSYTGGNSPLHF	TGTGCCAGCAGCTACACAGGGGGGAATTCACCCCTCCACTTT
TRBV30	TRBJ1-5	-	TRBD1	CAWTGGLGNQPQHF	TGTGCCTGGACAGGGGGGTTAGGCAATCAGCCCCAGCATTTT
TRBV6-1	TRBJ2-3	-	TRBD2	CASSAGGPRSDTQYF	TGTGCCAGCAGTGCGGGGGGGCCCAGGTCAGATACGCAGTATTTT
TRBV7-6	TRBJ2-7	-	-	CASSFEDSYEQYF	TGTGCCAGCAGCTTCGAGGACTCCTACGAGCAGTACTTC
TRBV6-6	TRBJ2-7	once	-	CAGRTAKSYEQYF	TGTGCCGGACGGACAGCTAAATCCTACGAGCAGTACTTC
TRBV6-1	TRBJ2-7	-	-	CASDRGGGAGYEQYF	TGTGCCAGCGACCGGGGAGGGGGGGCCGGTTACGAGCAGTACTTC
TRBV5-1	TRBJ1-2	-	-	CASSLGVGGGGYTF	TGCGCCAGCAGCTTGGGGGTCGGCGGAGGAGGCTACACCTTC
TRBV6-6	TRBJ2-2	once	TRBD2	CASSPGTSGRFF	TGTGCCAGCAGTCCCGGGACTAGCGGTCGGTTTTTT
TRBV12-5	TRBJ1-1	-	-	CASGQTGLLAEAFF	TGTGCTAGTGGTCAAACGGGACTGTTGGCTGAAGCTTTCTTT
TRBV4-3	TRBJ1-1	-	TRBD1	CASSQDEGAITEAFF	TGCGCCAGCAGCCAAGATGAGGGGGCCATCACTGAAGCTTTCTTT
TRBV5-6	TRBJ1-6	-	-	CASRNDRSKGTYNSPLHF	TGTGCCAGCAGAAACGACAGGAGTAAGGGTACCTATAATTCACCCCTCCACTTT
TRBV4-2	TRBJ2-1	-	-	CASSQVAPEGDEQFF	TGTGCCAGCAGCCAAGTGGCCCCTGAGGGCGATGAGCAGTTCTTC
TRBV11-3	TRBJ2-7	-	TRBD1	CASSFTGESSYEQYF	TGTGCCAGCAGCTTCACAGGGGAGAGCTCCTACGAGCAGTACTTC
TRBV4-2	TRBJ1-3	-	TRBD1	CASSQEGGSSSGNTIYF	TGTGCCAGCAGCCAAGAAGGGGGCTCTAGCTCTGGAAACACCATATATTTT
TRBV13	TRBJ1-2	-	TRBD1	CASSLFGQGFPPYYGYTF	TGTGCCAGCAGCTTATTCGGACAGGGATTTCCCCCCTACTATGGCTACACCTTC
TRBV25-1	TRBJ2-7	once	-	CASGQGYEQYF	TGTGCCAGCGGTCAGGGTTACGAGCAGTACTTC